Listed here are 7 T cell receptor beta chains from one sample, sequenced in a study of blood T cell repertoires in COVID-19 (dated by TCRdb to the early 2020s). The receptor library was made with the immunoSEQ multiplex PCR assay. What TCRdb holds here is the immuneACCESS table cut down to in-frame rearrangements. Part of the clones is not present; checked against another copy, under half of the missing clones reflect an unresolved V gene, and the others are unexplained. Recorded for this sample are around 300,000 clones; around four fifths of them occurred a single time. The ten largest account for around 3.7% of the sample. The sequencing sample was made of peripheral blood. The source is a woman between 50 and 59 years old with active or convalescent COVID-19.

The V and J genes are TRBV3-1 (or the pseudogene TRBV3-2) and TRBJ2-1; D is perhaps TRBD2 (5 bases). V lost 5 bases and J lost 0, with 14 bases in between. Germline CDR1 and CDR2: LGHDT and YNNKEL (reference sequence). The CDR3 extends over 16 amino acids. In nucleotides, the CDR3 is TGTGCCAGCAGCGCGACGGGGAGCAGCTCCTACAATGAGCAGTTCTTC. It specifies CASSATGSSSYNEQFF.

This CDR3 reads CASSFPPGSQFF. The CDR3, as DNA: TGTGCCAGCAGCTTCCCCCCCGGGTCGCAGTTCTTC. The V call is TRBV5-6, the J call TRBJ2-1; no definite D call. Trimming removed 2 bases at V and 12 bases at J, with 12 bases between. This CDR3 has 12 amino acids. From germline, CDR1 is SGHDT and CDR2 YYEEEE.

The J gene is TRBJ2-3, the V gene TRBV7-6, with D tentatively TRBD2 (6 bases). Trimming cost V 1 base and J 8 bases, with 10 bases left between them. This CDR3 is built from 13 residues. Germline CDR1 and CDR2: SGHVS and FNYEAQ. CDR3 amino acids: CASSLDSRGTQYF. CDR3 bases: TGTGCCAGCAGCTTAGATTCGCGGGGTACGCAGTATTTT. The complete variable domain, with remaining parts taken from reference TRBV7-6 and TRBJ2-3, reads GAGVSQSPRYKVTKRGQDVALRCDPISGHVSLYWYRQALGQGPEFLTYFNYEAQQDKSGLPNDRFSAERPEGSISTLTIQRTEQRDSAMYRCASSLDSRGTQYFGPGTRLTVL.

The V gene is TRBV29-1, the J gene TRBJ2-4; D perhaps matches TRBD1 (6 bases). The V end was cut by 7 bases, the J end by 2 bases, with 12 bases between. This CDR3 comprises 13 residues. Germline CDR1 reads SQVTM; CDR2 reads ANQGSEA. CDR3 amino acids: CSAGGQTKNIQYF. CDR3 nucleotide sequence: TGCAGCGCTGGGGGCCAGACCAAAAACATTCAGTACTTC.

The gene calls are TRBV28 and TRBJ2-7, with no clear D. Germline-derived CDR1 and CDR2 are MDHEN and SYDVKM. The CDR3 has 12 residues. Between the trimmed V and J ends, which lost 3 bases and 0 bases, there was a span of 3 bases. Here the CDR3 reads CASSLSSYEQYF. The DNA of the CDR3 is TGTGCCAGCAGTTTGAGCTCCTACGAGCAGTACTTC.

As DNA, the CDR3 is TGTGCCAGCTGGGCACTAGGGTTCCGCGAGCAGTACTTC. Residues: CASWALGFREQYF. The chain links TRBV2 to TRBJ2-7; D might be TRBD2 (5 bases). V lost 8 bases to trimming and J lost 6 bases, with 17 bases between them. Germline CDR1 SNHLY, CDR2 FYNNEI. The CDR3 is made up of 13 amino acids. Combining the CDR3 with reference TRBV2 and TRBJ2-7 gives the whole variable domain EPEVTQTPSHQVTQMGQEVILRCVPISNHLYFYWYRQILGQKVEFLVSFYNNEISEKSEIFDDQFSVERPDGSNFTLKIRSTKLEDSAMYFCASWALGFREQYFGPGTRLTVT.

Turning to this clone: This sample also contains other DNA sequences that code for the same CDR3. The rearrangement links TRBV19 to TRBJ2-5; TRBD1 aligns across 7 bases. This CDR3 region has 14 residues. CDR1 is LNHDA and CDR2 is SQIVND in the germline V gene (reference sequence). The J segment lost 4 bases and the V segment lost 1 base, leaving 3 bases of the junction unmatched. For the CDR3, the DNA is TGTGCCAGTAGTATAGGAAGGGGGCGAGAGACCCAGTACTTC. Its translation: CASSIGRGRETQYF.